This T cell receptor beta chain comes out of a study of T-cell memory formation after mild COVID-19. Study results and limitations: Chiefly within CM and EM were the contracting CD4+ clones; CD8+ ones were within EMRA. Later expanders leaned CD4+, whereas day 15 to 85 contracting clones were balanced CD4/CD8.

This clonotype showed up just a few times. As yet, its antigen is unknown. The 5'RACE method, run with constant-segment primers, produced TCR alpha and TCR beta cDNA libraries (carrying sample barcodes and UMIs). TCRdb re-analysed the 5' RACE reads in MiXCR, keeping a single row per CDR3 protein. The sample consists of 300,000 to 400,000 distinct CDR3 sequences, 28% of them appearing once. With 8 bases clipped from V and 3 bases from J, the junction kept 14 bases outside the gene matches. The CDR3 runs 16 residues. Germline loops: CDR1 SEHNR, CDR2 FQNEAQ (reference sequence). The genes are TRBV7-9 and TRBJ2-7; TRBD1 aligns across 9 bases. Sequenced sample: PBMCs or a T cell subset sorted from them (not recorded which). This sequence was found in an adult woman who had mild COVID-19 (a few samples of this study predate the infection). Cell type and time point are not known. The CDR3 DNA is TGTGCCAGCCTCTCCTCCACGGGACAGGGAGTCTACGAGCAGTACTTC. This sequence encodes CASLSSTGQGVYEQYF.